These 12 T cell receptor beta chains were sequenced from one sample in a study of CD8 T cells in ankylosing spondylitis. TCRdb processed the 5' RACE reads anew with MiXCR; each CDR3 protein has one entry. The data hold about 190,000 distinct CDR3 sequences, with approximately 13% observed a single time. The source material was blood, either unsorted or a sorted T cell fraction (not recorded which). These receptors all come from a female donor with ankylosing spondylitis or in good health (not recorded which).

This clonotype was seen only a few times. The chain carries TRBV6-6 and TRBJ2-7; no definite D call. CDR1 is MNHNY, CDR2 SVGAGI, per germline (reference sequence). This CDR3 has 11 amino acids. V was trimmed by 3 bases and J by 5 bases, leaving 5 bases between them. The DNA for the CDR3 is TGTGCCAGCAGTTATCCGAACGAGCAGTACTTC. As protein: CASSYPNEQYF.

This clonotype was detected ten times or more. The chain recombines TRBV6-5 with TRBJ2-5, with D perhaps TRBD1 or TRBD2 (5 bases each). V lost 0 bases and J lost 0, with 11 bases in between. The CDR3 sequence is 16 residues long. Germline CDR1 MNHEY, CDR2 SVGAGI. CDR3: CASSYSGREYQETQYF. The DNA for the CDR3 is TGTGCCAGCAGTTACTCGGGCAGGGAGTACCAAGAGACCCAGTACTTC.

This clonotype has more than one count but fewer than ten. The gene calls are TRBV30 and TRBJ1-1, with a tentative D call TRBD1 (5 bases). The germline V and J ends were trimmed by 2 bases and 1 base, with 11 bases remaining between them. CDR3 length equals 14 residues. Per the germline V gene, CDR1 is GTSNPN and CDR2 is SVGIG (reference sequence). CDR3 in DNA: TGTGCCTGGAGTCTAATGAGGGGGAACACTGAAGCTTTCTTT. It yields the protein CAWSLMRGNTEAFF.

The chain uses TRBV7-2 and TRBJ1-2; D remains unclear. Germline V gene lookup returns CDR1 SGHTA and CDR2 FQGNSA. The CDR3 runs to 12 residues. Trimming shortened V by 5 bases and J by 7 bases, and 11 bases separated the two germline ends. CDR3 protein: CASSLQVGGYTF. DNA of the CDR3: TGTGCCAGCAGCCTACAAGTGGGTGGCTACACCTTC.

The chain is built from TRBV9 and TRBJ1-6; no firm D call. Germline V lookup: CDR1 SGDLS, CDR2 YYNGEE. Trimming pared 0 bases from V and 7 bases from J, leaving 11 bases between. This CDR3 is built from 15 residues. The DNA of the CDR3 is TGTGCCAGCAGCGTAGACCCAAGAGGAAATTCACCCCTCCACTTT. Its translation: CASSVDPRGNSPLHF.

A note on this clonotype: Relative to the germline gene, one junction end is altered; a read error may explain this. The genes are TRBV20-1 and TRBJ2-2; D remains unclear. This CDR3 is built from 16 residues. The germline V gene encodes CDR1 DFQATT and CDR2 SNEGSKA (reference sequence). CDR3 residues: CCARDHGLADAGELFF. CDR3 sequence (DNA): TGCTGTGCTAGAGATCACGGGTTGGCGGACGCCGGGGAGCTGTTTTTT.

This clonotype was recorded many times. The chain has TRBV2 and TRBJ1-1, with D tentatively TRBD1 (6 bases). The CDR3 runs to 14 residues. Trimming pared 11 bases from V and 3 bases from J, leaving 19 bases between. In germline, CDR1 is SNHLY, CDR2 FYNNEI. The CDR3 sequence is CAGGGLRAYTEAFF. The CDR3 DNA reads as TGTGCCGGCGGGGGGCTCAGAGCGTACACTGAAGCTTTCTTT.

The chain uses TRBV12-5 and TRBJ1-5; tentatively, D is TRBD1 (6 bases). The V end was cut by 2 bases, the J end by 7 bases, with 12 bases between. Germline lookup yields CDR1 LGHNT and CDR2 FRNRAP. This CDR3 comprises 14 residues. The CDR3 coding sequence is TGTGCTAGTGGTTTGTTGCAGGGGCCCCAGCCCCAGCATTTT. This translates into CASGLLQGPQPQHF.

J is TRBJ1-4 and V is TRBV7-2; D is uncertain. Germline assignment: CDR1 SGHTA and CDR2 FQGNSA. This CDR3 is built from 13 residues. V was trimmed by 5 bases and J by 0 bases, leaving 4 bases between them. CDR3 protein: CASSRSTNEKLFF. The DNA for the CDR3 is TGTGCCAGCAGCCGATCAACTAATGAAAAACTGTTTTTT.

This clonotype was counted ten times or more. The chain carries TRBV20-1 and TRBJ2-7; weak D call: TRBD1 (6 bases). Trimming took 4 bases from V and 2 from J, leaving 15 bases between them. This CDR3 is 14 amino acids long. Germline CDR1 and CDR2: DFQATT and SNEGSKA (reference sequence). CDR3 sequence: CSAKRQAATYEQYF. Written as DNA, the CDR3 is TGCAGTGCTAAAAGACAGGCAGCAACCTACGAGCAGTACTTC.

This clonotype was counted ten times or more. The genes are TRBV20-1 and TRBJ2-1, with D perhaps assigned TRBD1 or TRBD2 (5 bases each). Germline CDR1 is DFQATT and CDR2 is SNEGSKA (reference sequence). The CDR3 is 14 residues long. V lost 5 bases to trimming and J lost 0 bases, with 11 bases between them. The CDR3 spells CSASGAYSYNEQFF. CDR3 coding DNA: TGCAGTGCTTCCGGGGCCTACTCCTACAATGAGCAGTTCTTC.

This clonotype was counted a few times. V and J are TRBV7-3 and TRBJ2-5; 10 bases agree with TRBD2. The V segment lost 1 base and the J segment 5 bases; nucleotides outside the gene matches: 10. The CDR3 contains 17 residues. Germline assignment: CDR1 SGHTA and CDR2 FQGTGA. CDR3 bases: TGTGCCAGCAGCTTAAATTTAGAAGCGGGAGGGCCCGAGACCCAGTACTTC. Its protein product is CASSLNLEAGGPETQYF. Full variable domain (missing parts from reference TRBV7-3 and TRBJ2-5): GAGVSQTPSNKVTEKGKYVELRCDPISGHTALYWYRQSLGQGPEFLIYFQGTGAADDSGLPNDRFFAVRPEGSVSTLKIQRTERGDSAVYLCASSLNLEAGGPETQYFGPGTRLLVL.